A single sample is the source of the 10 T cell receptor beta chains below, sequenced in a study of blood T cell repertoires in COVID-19. Assay: immunoSEQ multiplex PCR; the TCRdb copy retains only in-frame clones and omits some. The sample consists of some 170,000 clones, about nine tenths of them appearing once. The sequenced sample consisted of peripheral blood. The receptors derive from a man aged 55 to 70 with active or convalescent COVID-19.

The V gene is TRBV18, the J gene TRBJ1-1; D call uncertain. Germline V lookup: CDR1 KGHSH, CDR2 LQKENI. The V and J ends lost 3 bases and 1 base respectively, with 6 bases between them. The CDR3 is made up of 13 amino acids. The CDR3 DNA follows: TGTGCCAGCTCACCGGGCAGGAACACTGAAGCTTTCTTT. As protein: CASSPGRNTEAFF.

The genes are TRBV18 and TRBJ2-7; D is uncertain. CDR3 size: 13 residues. Between the trimmed V and J ends, which lost 6 bases and 4 bases, there was a span of 13 bases. The germline V gene encodes CDR1 KGHSH and CDR2 LQKENI. CDR3: CASSTDHEYEQYF. CDR3 in DNA: TGTGCCAGCTCCACAGATCACGAGTACGAGCAGTACTTC.

CDR3 DNA sequence: TGTGCCCTCTTATCGGCGGTAAATCAGCCCCAGCATTTT. Translated: CALLSAVNQPQHF. The chain links TRBV10-3 to TRBJ1-5; D gene ambiguous. This CDR3 is built from 13 residues. Between the trimmed V and J ends, which lost 11 bases and 4 bases, there was a span of 15 bases. Germline loops: CDR1 ENHRY, CDR2 SYGVKD.

The chain is built from TRBV19 and TRBJ1-2; D perhaps matches TRBD1 (5 bases). Germline V gene lookup returns CDR1 LNHDA and CDR2 SQIVND (reference sequence). Trimming took 6 bases from V and 8 from J, leaving 13 bases between them. This CDR3 comprises 12 residues. As DNA, the CDR3 is TGTGCCAGTAGCCCAGGGCTGGGGGGCTACACCTTC. Its translation is CASSPGLGGYTF. The full variable domain, rest sourced from reference TRBV19 and TRBJ1-2, is DGGITQSPKYLFRKEGQNVTLSCEQNLNHDAMYWYRQDPGQGLRLIYYSQIVNDFQKGDIAEGYSVSREKKESFPLTVTSAQKNPTAFYLCASSPGLGGYTFGSGTRLTVV.

The chain employs TRBV6-5 and TRBJ2-7; D may be TRBD2 (6 bases). Trimming removed 7 bases at V and 1 base at J, with 11 bases between. The CDR3 sequence is 13 residues long. Germline V lookup: CDR1 MNHEY, CDR2 SVGAGI. CDR3 protein: CASKAGWSYEQYF. In nucleotides, the CDR3 is TGTGCCAGCAAGGCGGGGTGGTCCTACGAGCAGTACTTC.

V is TRBV5-1 and J is TRBJ1-1, with D unresolved. CDR1 is SGHRS and CDR2 is YFSETQ in the germline V gene. V shed 0 bases and J shed 1 base, with 7 bases lying between them. The CDR3 contains 14 residues. The chain's CDR3 is CASSLEHQNTEAFF. The CDR3 bases are TGCGCCAGCAGCTTGGAACACCAGAACACTGAAGCTTTCTTT.

The chain has TRBV5-5 and TRBJ1-1, with D unclear. The CDR3 contains 13 residues. V lost 1 base to trimming and J lost 0 bases, with 4 bases between them. Germline-derived CDR1 and CDR2 are SGHKS and YYEKEE (reference sequence). The CDR3 DNA sequence: TGTGCCAGCAGCTTGACTATGAACACTGAAGCTTTCTTT. Protein sequence: CASSLTMNTEAFF.

The V call is TRBV9, the J call TRBJ2-7, with D perhaps TRBD2 (5 bases). The CDR3 totals 14 residues. Trimming stripped 0 bases from V and 6 bases from J, with 13 bases between. Germline V gene lookup returns CDR1 SGDLS and CDR2 YYNGEE. Here the CDR3 reads CASSVASGYGEQYF. The CDR3 DNA follows: TGTGCCAGCAGCGTAGCTTCGGGGTACGGCGAGCAGTACTTC.

J is TRBJ2-7 and V is TRBV12-3 or TRBV12-4, with 7 bases identical to TRBD1. With 6 bases clipped from V and 4 bases from J, the junction kept 3 bases outside the gene matches. The CDR3 contains 12 residues. The CDR3 nucleotides are TGTGCCAGCAGCAAACAGGGGTACGAGCAGTACTTC. Its protein is CASSKQGYEQYF.

This chain connects TRBV19 to TRBJ1-6; TRBD1 is a possible D gene (6 bases). Germline loops: CDR1 LNHDA, CDR2 SQIVND (reference sequence). Trimming took 3 bases from V and 8 from J, leaving 20 bases between them. This CDR3 has 17 residues. The CDR3 reads CASSILQGRRGDSPLHF. The CDR3 DNA reads as TGTGCCAGTAGTATCCTACAGGGTCGGAGAGGGGATTCACCCCTCCACTTT.